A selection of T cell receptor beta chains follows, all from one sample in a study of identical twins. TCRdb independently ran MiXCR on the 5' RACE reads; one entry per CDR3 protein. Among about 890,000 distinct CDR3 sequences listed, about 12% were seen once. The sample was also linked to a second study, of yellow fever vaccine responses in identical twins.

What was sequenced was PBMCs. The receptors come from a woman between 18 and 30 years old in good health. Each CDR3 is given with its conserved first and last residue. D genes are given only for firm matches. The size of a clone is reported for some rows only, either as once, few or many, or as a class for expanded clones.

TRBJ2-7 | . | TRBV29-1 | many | TGCAGCGTTTCGGCCAGATGGGACGAGCAGTACTTC | CSVSARWDEQYF
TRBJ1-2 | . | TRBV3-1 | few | TGTGCCAGCAGATCCGGGGGGGGCGTATATGGCTACACCTTC | CASRSGGGVYGYTF
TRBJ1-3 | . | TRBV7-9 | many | TGTGCCAGCAGCTTAGCAGTCGGAGACAGCTCTGGAAACACCATATATTTT | CASSLAVGDSSGNTIYF
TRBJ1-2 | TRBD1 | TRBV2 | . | TGTGCCAGCATGGGGTTTGCAGGGGGCTACTATGGCTACACCTTC | CASMGFAGGYYGYTF
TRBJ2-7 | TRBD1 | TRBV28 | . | TGTGCCAGCAGTCCCGCAGGGGGTGACCCCTACGAGCAGTACTTC | CASSPAGGDPYEQYF
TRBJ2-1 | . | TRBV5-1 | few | TGCGCCAGCAGCTTGCTGCGGGTTGAGCAGTTCTTC | CASSLLRVEQFF
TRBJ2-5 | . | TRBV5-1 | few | TGCGCCAGCAGCTTGGCCGGGCACCGGGGGGAGACCCAGTACTTC | CASSLAGHRGETQYF
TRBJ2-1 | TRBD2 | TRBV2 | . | TGTGCCAGCAGTGGGACGGGACTAGCGGGGGGAAACTCCTACAATGAGCAGTTCTTC | CASSGTGLAGGNSYNEQFF
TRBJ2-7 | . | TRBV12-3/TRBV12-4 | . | TGTGCCAGCAGGCGTGTAGCGCATCACGAGCAGTACTTC | CASRRVAHHEQYF
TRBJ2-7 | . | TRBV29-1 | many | TGCAGCGTTGATACGGCGGAGGACAGCTCCTACGAGCAGTACTTC | CSVDTAEDSSYEQYF
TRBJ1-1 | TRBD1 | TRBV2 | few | TGTGCCAGCATCGGGACAGGGGGCTACAGGGACACTGAAGCTTTCTTT | CASIGTGGYRDTEAFF
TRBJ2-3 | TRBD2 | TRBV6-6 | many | TGTGCCAGCAGCATACTAGCGGAGCACTTTTGTTTT | CASSILAEHFCF
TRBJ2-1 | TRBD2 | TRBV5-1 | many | TGCGCCAGCAGCGTATCTAGCGGGGTTAATGAGCAGTTCTTC | CASSVSSGVNEQFF
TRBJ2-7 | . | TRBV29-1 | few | TGCAGCGCCCTTCGGACTGACTACGAGCAGTACTTC | CSALRTDYEQYF
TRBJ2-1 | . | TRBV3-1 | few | TGTGCCAGCAACCGGAATAGGGATGAGCAGTTCTTC | CASNRNRDEQFF
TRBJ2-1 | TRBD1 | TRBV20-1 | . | TGCAGTGCCTGGGACAGGGGCTACAATGAGCAGTTCTTC | CSAWDRGYNEQFF
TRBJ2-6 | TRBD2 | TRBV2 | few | TGTGCCAGCACCCCCAGGGACTACTTCTCCTCTGGGGCCAACGTCCTGACTTTC | CASTPRDYFSSGANVLTF
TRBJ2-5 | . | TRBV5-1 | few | TGCGCCAGCAGTCTTGGAATACAGCAAGAGACCCAGTACTTC | CASSLGIQQETQYF